This record concerns one T cell receptor (beta chain) sequence. Its antigen is as yet unknown. Autologous stem cell transplantation was followed by relapse in every patient, and brentuximab vedotin exposure varied. Investigators isolated CD4+ T cells from thawed PBMCs through magnetic negative selection. This sample stems from a study of PD-1 blockade in classical Hodgkin lymphoma. Broader study findings: Complete responders entered with baseline diversity on par with newly diagnosed patients, the results showed.

Produced via immunoSEQ multiplex PCR; TCRdb's table is partial and in-frame only. The repertoire holds over 25,000 clones, with over 60% as singletons. Source: CD4+ T cells from blood, taken at baseline. The TCR sequence derives from a human donor with classical Hodgkin lymphoma.

CDR3 coding DNA: TGTGCCAGCAGTGAATTTGGGACAGGGACCTACAATGAGCAGTTCTTC. It specifies CASSEFGTGTYNEQFF. This chain joins TRBV6-1 and TRBJ2-1; 9 bases fit TRBD1. V shed 2 bases and J 2 bases; nucleotides not matched to a gene: 4. The CDR3 runs 16 residues. CDR1 is MNHNS, CDR2 SASEGT, per germline.